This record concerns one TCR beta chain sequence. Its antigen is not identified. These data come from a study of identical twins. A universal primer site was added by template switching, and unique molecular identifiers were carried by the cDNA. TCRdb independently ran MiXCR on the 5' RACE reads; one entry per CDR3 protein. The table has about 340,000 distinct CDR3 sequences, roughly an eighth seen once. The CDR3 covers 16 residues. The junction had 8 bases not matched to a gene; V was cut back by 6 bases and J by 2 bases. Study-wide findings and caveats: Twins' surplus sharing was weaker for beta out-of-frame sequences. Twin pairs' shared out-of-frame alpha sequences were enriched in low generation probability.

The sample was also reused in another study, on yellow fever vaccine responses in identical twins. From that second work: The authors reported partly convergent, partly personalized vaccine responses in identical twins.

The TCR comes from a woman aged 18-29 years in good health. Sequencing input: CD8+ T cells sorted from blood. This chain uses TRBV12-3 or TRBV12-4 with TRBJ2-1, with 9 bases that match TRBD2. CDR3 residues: CASSPSAGGPYNEQFF. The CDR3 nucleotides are TGTGCCAGCAGCCCCTCAGCGGGGGGACCCTACAATGAGCAGTTCTTC.